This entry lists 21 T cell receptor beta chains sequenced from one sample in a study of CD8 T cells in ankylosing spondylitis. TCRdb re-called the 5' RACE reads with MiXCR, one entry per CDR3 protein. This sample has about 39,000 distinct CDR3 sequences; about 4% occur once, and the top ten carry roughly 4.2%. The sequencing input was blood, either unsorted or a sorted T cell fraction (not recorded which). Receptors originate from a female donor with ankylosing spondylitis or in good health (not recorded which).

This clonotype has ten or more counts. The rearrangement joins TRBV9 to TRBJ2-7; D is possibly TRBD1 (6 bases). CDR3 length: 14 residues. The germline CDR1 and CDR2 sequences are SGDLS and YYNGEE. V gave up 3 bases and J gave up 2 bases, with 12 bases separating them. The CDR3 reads CASSARGIPYEQYF. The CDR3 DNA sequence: TGTGCCAGCAGCGCCAGGGGAATTCCCTACGAGCAGTACTTC. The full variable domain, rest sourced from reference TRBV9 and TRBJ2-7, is DSGVTQTPKHLITATGQRVTLRCSPRSGDLSVYWYQQSLDQGLQFLIQYYNGEERAKGNILERFSAQQFPDLHSELNLSSLELGDSALYFCASSARGIPYEQYFGPGTRLTVT.

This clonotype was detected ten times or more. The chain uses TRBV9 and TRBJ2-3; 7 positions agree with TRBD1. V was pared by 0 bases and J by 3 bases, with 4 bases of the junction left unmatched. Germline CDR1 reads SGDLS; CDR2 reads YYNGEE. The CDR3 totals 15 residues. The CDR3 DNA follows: TGTGCCAGCAGCGTAGGGACAGGTCGGACAGATACGCAGTATTTT. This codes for CASSVGTGRTDTQYF.

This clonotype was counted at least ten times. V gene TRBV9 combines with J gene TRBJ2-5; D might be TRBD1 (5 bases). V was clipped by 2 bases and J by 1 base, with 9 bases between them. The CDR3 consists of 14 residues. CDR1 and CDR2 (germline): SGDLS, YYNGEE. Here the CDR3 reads CASSVSQGQETQYF. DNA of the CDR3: TGTGCCAGCAGCGTTAGCCAGGGCCAAGAGACCCAGTACTTC.

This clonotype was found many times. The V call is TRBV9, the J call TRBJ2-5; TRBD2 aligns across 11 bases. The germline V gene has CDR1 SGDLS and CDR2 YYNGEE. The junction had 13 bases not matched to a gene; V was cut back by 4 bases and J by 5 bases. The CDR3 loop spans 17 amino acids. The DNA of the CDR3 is TGTGCCAGCAGCCTCATGGGTAGCGGGGGGGCTCGGGAGACCCAGTACTTC. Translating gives CASSLMGSGGARETQYF.

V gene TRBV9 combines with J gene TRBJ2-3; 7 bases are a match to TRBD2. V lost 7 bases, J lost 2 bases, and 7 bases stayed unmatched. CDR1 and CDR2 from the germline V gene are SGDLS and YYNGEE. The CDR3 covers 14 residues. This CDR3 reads CASGGLADTDTQYF. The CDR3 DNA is TGTGCCAGCGGGGGTCTAGCGGACACAGATACGCAGTATTTT.

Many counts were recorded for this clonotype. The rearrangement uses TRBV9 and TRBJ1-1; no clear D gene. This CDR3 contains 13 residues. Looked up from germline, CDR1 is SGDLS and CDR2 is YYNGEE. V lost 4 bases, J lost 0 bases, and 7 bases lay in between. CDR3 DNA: TGTGCCAGCAGCTCGAGTATGAACACTGAAGCTTTCTTT. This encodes CASSSSMNTEAFF.

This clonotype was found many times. CDR3 sequence: CASSPRDVSRETQYF. CDR3 nucleotides: TGTGCCAGCAGCCCACGGGATGTAAGCCGGGAGACCCAGTACTTC. The V and J genes are TRBV9 and TRBJ2-5; a weak D match, TRBD2 (5 bases). The CDR3 sequence is 15 residues long. Trimming left V 4 bases short and J 5 bases short, with 18 bases between. Germline CDR1 is SGDLS and CDR2 is YYNGEE.

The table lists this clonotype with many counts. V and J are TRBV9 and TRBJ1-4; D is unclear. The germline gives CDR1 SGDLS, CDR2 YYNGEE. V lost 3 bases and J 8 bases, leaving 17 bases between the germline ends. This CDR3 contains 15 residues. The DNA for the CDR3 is TGTGCCAGCAGCGCCGGACCGACCTGGGGAGAAAAACTGTTTTTT. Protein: CASSAGPTWGEKLFF.

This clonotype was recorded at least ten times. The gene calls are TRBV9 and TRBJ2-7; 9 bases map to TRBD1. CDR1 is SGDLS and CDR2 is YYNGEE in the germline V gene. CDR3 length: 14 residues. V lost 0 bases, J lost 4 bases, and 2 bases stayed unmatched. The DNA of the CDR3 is TGTGCCAGCAGCGTAGCGGGACAGGGTTACGAGCAGTACTTC. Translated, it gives CASSVAGQGYEQYF.

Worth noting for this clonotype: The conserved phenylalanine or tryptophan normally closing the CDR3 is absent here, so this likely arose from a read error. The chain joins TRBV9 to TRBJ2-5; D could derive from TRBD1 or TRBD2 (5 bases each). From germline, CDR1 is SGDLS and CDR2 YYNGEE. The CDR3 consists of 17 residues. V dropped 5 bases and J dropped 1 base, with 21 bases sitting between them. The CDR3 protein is CASSGSWGMGTQETQYL. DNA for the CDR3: TGTGCCAGCAGTGGCTCCTGGGGAATGGGGACCCAAGAGACCCAGTACCTC.

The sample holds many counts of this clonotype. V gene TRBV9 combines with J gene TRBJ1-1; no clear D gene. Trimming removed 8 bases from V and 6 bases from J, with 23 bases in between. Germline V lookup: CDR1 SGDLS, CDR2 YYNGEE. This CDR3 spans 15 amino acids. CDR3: CASSARVDSLSEAFF. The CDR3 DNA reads TGTGCCAGTTCAGCGAGGGTTGACTCTCTCTCTGAAGCTTTCTTT.

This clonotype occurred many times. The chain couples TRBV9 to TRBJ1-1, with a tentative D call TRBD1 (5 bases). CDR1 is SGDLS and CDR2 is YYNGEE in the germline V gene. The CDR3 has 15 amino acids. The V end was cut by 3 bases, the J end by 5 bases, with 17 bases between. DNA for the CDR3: TGTGCCAGCAGCGGAGACCCCCAGGGAATGACTGAAGCTTTCTTT. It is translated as CASSGDPQGMTEAFF.

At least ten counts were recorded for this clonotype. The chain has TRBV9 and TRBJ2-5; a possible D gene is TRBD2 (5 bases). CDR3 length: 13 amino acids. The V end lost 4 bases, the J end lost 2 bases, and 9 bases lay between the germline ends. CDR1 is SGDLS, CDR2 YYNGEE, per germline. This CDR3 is CASSPAAQETQYF. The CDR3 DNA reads TGTGCCAGCAGCCCAGCGGCTCAAGAGACCCAGTACTTC.

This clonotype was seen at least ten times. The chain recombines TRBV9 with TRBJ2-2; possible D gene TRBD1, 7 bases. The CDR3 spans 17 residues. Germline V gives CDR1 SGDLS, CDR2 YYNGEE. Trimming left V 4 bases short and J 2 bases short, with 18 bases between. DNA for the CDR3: TGTGCCAGCAGCTTTGGGTCCCAGGGGGGAAACACCGGGGAGCTGTTTTTT. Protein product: CASSFGSQGGNTGELFF.

Here the CDR3 reads CASSQLSGGETQYF. In nucleotides, the CDR3 is TGTGCCAGCAGCCAACTGTCGGGAGGGGAGACCCAGTACTTC. This sequence joins TRBV9 and TRBJ2-5, with 8 nucleotides matching TRBD2. Trimming at V came to 4 bases and at J to 5 bases, leaving 7 bases not matched to a gene. The CDR3 sequence is 14 residues long. Germline CDR1 reads SGDLS; CDR2 reads YYNGEE.

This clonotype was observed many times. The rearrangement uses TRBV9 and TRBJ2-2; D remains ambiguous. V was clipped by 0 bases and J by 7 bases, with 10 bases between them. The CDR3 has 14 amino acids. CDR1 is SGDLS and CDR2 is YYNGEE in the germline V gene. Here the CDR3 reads CASSVGVAHGELFF. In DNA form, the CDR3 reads TGTGCCAGCAGCGTAGGGGTCGCCCACGGGGAGCTGTTTTTT.

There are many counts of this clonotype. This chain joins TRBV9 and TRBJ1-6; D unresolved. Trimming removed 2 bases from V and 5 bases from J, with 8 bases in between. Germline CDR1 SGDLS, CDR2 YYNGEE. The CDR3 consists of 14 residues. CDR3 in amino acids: CASSVGINNSPLHF. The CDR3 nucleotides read TGTGCCAGCAGCGTGGGGATTAATAATTCACCCCTCCACTTT. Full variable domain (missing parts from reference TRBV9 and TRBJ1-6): DSGVTQTPKHLITATGQRVTLRCSPRSGDLSVYWYQQSLDQGLQFLIQYYNGEERAKGNILERFSAQQFPDLHSELNLSSLELGDSALYFCASSVGINNSPLHFGNGTRLTVT.

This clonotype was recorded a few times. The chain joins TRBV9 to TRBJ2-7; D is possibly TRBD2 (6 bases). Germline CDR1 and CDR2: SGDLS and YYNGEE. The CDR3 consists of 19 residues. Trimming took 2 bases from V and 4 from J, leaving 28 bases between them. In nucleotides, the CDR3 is TGTGCCAGCAGCGTGAGTGTGGGAGGAATCGGGTCAGGGTCGTACGAGCAGTACTTC. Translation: CASSVSVGGIGSGSYEQYF. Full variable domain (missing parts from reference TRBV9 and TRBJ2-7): DSGVTQTPKHLITATGQRVTLRCSPRSGDLSVYWYQQSLDQGLQFLIQYYNGEERAKGNILERFSAQQFPDLHSELNLSSLELGDSALYFCASSVSVGGIGSGSYEQYFGPGTRLTVT.

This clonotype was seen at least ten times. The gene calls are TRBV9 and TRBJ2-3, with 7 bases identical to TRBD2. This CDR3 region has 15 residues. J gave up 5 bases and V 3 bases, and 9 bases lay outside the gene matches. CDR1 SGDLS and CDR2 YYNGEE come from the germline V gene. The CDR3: CASSGRAGKLDTQYF. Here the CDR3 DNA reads TGTGCCAGCAGCGGGCGAGCGGGGAAATTAGATACGCAGTATTTT.

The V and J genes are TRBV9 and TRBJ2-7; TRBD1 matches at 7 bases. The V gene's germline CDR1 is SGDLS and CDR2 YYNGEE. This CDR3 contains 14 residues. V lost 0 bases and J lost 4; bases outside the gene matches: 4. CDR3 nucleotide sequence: TGTGCCAGCAGCGTAGACCAGGGGGTTTACGAGCAGTACTTC. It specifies CASSVDQGVYEQYF.

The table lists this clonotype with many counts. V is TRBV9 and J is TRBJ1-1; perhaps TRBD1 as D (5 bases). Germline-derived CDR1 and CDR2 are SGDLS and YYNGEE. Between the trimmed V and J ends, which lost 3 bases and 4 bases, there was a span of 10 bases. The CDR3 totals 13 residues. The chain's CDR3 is CASSAWGSTEAFF. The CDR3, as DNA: TGTGCCAGCAGCGCCTGGGGGAGCACTGAAGCTTTCTTT.